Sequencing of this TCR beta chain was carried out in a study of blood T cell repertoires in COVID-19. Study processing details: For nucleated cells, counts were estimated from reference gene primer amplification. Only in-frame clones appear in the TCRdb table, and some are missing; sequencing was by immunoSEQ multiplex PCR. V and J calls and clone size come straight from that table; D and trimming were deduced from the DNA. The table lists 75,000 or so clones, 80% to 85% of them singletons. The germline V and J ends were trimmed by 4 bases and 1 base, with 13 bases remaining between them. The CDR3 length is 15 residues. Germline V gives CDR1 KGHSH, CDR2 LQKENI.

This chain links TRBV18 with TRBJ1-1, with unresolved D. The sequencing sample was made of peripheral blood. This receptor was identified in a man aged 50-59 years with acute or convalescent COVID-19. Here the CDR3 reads CASSHSQTKNTEAFF. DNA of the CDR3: TGTGCCAGCTCACATTCACAGACAAAGAACACTGAAGCTTTCTTT.